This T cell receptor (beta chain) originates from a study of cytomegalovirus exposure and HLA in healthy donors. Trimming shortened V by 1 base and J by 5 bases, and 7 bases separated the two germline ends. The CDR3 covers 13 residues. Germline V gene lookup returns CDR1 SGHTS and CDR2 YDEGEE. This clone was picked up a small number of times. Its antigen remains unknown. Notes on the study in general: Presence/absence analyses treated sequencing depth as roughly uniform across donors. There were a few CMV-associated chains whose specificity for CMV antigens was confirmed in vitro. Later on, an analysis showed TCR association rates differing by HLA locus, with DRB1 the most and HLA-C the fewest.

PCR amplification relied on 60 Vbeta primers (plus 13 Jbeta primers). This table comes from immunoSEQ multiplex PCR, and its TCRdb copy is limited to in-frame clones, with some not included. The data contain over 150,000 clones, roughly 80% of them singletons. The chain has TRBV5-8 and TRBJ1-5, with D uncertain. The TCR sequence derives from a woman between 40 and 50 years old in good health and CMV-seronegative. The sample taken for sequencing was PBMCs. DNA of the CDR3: TGTGCCAGCAGCTTGAAATTCGATCAGCCCCAGCATTTT. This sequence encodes CASSLKFDQPQHF.